This T cell receptor beta chain was captured by sequencing in a study of T cell repertoires in aging, cancer and after chemotherapy. As for the study in general: Chronic lymphocytic leukemia patients on fludarabine- or bendamustine-based regimens gave paired samples before and after chemotherapy. General study results and limits: Rebound thymic output was suggested by rising median generation probability during chemotherapy in each cancer cohort.

Of note for this clonotype: Its antigen is not identified.

A mixed TRB-A/B primer pool amplified rearranged TRB by multiplex touch-down PCR. MiXCR, run by TCRdb on the multiplex PCR reads, gives a single entry per CDR3 protein. The data show 7,000 to 8,500 distinct CDR3 sequences, with 30% seen just once and 7.5% to 10% held by the top ten. Peripheral blood genomic DNA, not sorted cells or RNA, was the template. V lost 6 bases to trimming and J lost 5 bases; unmatched junction nucleotides: 6. CDR1 and CDR2 (germline): DFQATT, SNEGSKA (reference sequence). This CDR3 comprises 12 residues. Sequenced: blood. This chain links TRBV20-1 with TRBJ2-5; 7 nucleotides line up with TRBD1. This TCR was sampled from a human donor with a blood cancer. CDR3 sequence: CSAYRGVETQYF. The CDR3 DNA is TGCAGTGCATACAGGGGAGTGGAGACCCAGTACTTC.